The text below deals with one TCR beta chain. Its antigen is not identified. Germline loops: CDR1 MDHEN, CDR2 SYDVKM. The CDR3 extends over 15 amino acids. The junction had 5 bases not matched to a gene; V was cut back by 2 bases and J by 4 bases. Time point meaning: week 23, last vaccination. Topical imiquimod was applied with each vaccine dose, which held 300 ug of mutant IDH1 20-mer peptide. The method was immunoSEQ multiplex PCR; TCRdb's version includes in-frame clones alone and lacks a portion of them. This sample has about 33,000 clones, with around 89% found just once. This entry belongs to a study of a mutant IDH1 vaccine in newly diagnosed glioma. Study-level information: Vaccine administration was initiated 4-6 weeks following radiotherapy alone, or with temozolomide cycles. Of the patients given treatment, approximately 60% were male and 37.5% were female, and a mean age of roughly 40 years was recorded. It was radiotherapy, temozolomide, or both that patients received previously, with most receiving both.

Study-wide results and caveats: Top-clonotype changes in peripheral T cells seemed unrelated to pseudoprogression.

The chain carries TRBV28 and TRBJ2-1, with 7 bases aligning to TRBD1. The sequenced sample was PBMCs, obtained from a glioma patient whose treatment included an IDH1 peptide vaccine. The TCR was taken from a man in his forties with glioma. The CDR3 is CASSLTGAPYNEQFF. The CDR3 DNA reads as TGTGCCAGCAGTTTAACAGGGGCACCATACAATGAGCAGTTCTTC.